This TCR beta chain was captured in a study (dated 2022 in TCRdb). Study-level results and caveats: Further investigation, including longitudinal sampling and assessment of a control group, is stated by the authors to be required.

PBMCs were separated from peripheral blood, and TCR beta sequencing was performed on genomic DNA obtained from unsorted PBMCs. Turning to this clone: Its antigen remains undetermined. Within one base of it there is no much larger clone, and no base qualities were kept.

TCR beta chain repertoires were profiled by survey-level sequencing on the immunoSEQ platform. In the source study's methods: Repertoire diversity was quantified as the inverse Simpson index, and CDR3 amino acid length spectratypes and V-J pairing frequencies were compared. Clonotypes specific to SARS-CoV-2, CMV, influenza A and EBV were annotated by matching TCR beta CDR3 sequences against VDJdb. The clones in this table, taken by TCRdb from immuneACCESS, are in-frame only. Not every clone is retained; where verified, under half of the shortfall comes from an unresolved V gene, and the cause of the rest is unknown. The V and J calls and clone size were taken over from that table, and D and trimming were inferred from the DNA. The table for this sample lists some 70,000 clones; around 93% of them were counted only once. The top ten constitute approximately 4.4% of the sample. Trimming leaves V shorter by 5 bases and J shorter by 9 bases, with the junction holding 10 bases beyond the gene matches. CDR1 is given as MNHEY and CDR2 as SMNVEV, both from the germline V gene (reference sequence). The CDR3 spans 15 residues, from the cysteine through the phenylalanine. This entry keeps only the CDR3 DNA: 45 bases, framed from base 1.

Sample: PBMCs. The chain joins TRBV27 to TRBJ1-6; 7 central nucleotides agree with TRBD1. The receptor comes from a man in his forties with rheumatoid arthritis. Read as DNA, the sequence is TGTGCCAGCAGTACTACGACAGGGAGCGGTTCACCCCTCCACTTT. This gives the protein CASSTTTGSGSPLHF.